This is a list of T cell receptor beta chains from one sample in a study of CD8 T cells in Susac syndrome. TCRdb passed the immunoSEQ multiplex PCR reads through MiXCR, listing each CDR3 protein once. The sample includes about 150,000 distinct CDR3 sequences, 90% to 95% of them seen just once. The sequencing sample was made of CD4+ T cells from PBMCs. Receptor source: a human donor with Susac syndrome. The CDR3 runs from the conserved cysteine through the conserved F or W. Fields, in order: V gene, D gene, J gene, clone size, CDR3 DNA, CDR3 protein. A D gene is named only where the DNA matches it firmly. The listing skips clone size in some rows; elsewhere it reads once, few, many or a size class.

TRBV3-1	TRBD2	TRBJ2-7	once	TGTGCCAGCAGCCAGCAGCGGGAACACTACGAGCAGTACTTC	CASSQQREHYEQYF
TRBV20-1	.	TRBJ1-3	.	TGCAGTGCTAGAGATCCCCGTGGCGGGAGACCTGGAAACACCATATATTTT	CSARDPRGGRPGNTIYF
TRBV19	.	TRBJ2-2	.	TGTGCCAGCCAGTATAGTGGCGCGAACACCGGGGAGCTGTTTTTT	CASQYSGANTGELFF
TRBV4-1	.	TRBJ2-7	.	TGCGCCAGCAGCCAAGATGAACGGGCCCAGACAGGCGAGCAGTACTTC	CASSQDERAQTGEQYF
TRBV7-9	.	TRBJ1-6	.	TGTGCCAGCAGCTCGGACGGAAGAGATTCACCCCTCCACTTT	CASSSDGRDSPLHF
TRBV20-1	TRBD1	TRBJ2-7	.	TGCAGTGCTAGAGATCCCGACAGGGACGACGAGCAGTACTTC	CSARDPDRDDEQYF
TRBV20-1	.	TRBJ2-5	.	TGCAGTGCTAGACCTCCGGCTGGGCGAGAGACCCAGTACTTC	CSARPPAGRETQYF
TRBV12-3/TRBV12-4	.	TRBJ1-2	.	TGTGCCAGCAGTTTCAGCGTCGGTGGCTACACCTTC	CASSFSVGGYTF
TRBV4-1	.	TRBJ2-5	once	TGCGCCAGCAGCCCGTTAGCGCGAGAGACCCAGTACTTC	CASSPLARETQYF
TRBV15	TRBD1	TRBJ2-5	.	TGTGCCACCAGCAGAGATGGGGTCGCCGGGCCGGGACAGGGGCGAGAGACCCAGTACTTC	CATSRDGVAGPGQGRETQYF
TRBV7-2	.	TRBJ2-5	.	TGTGCCAGCAGCTTAGCGACGACAGGCGGAGGGGAGACCCAGTACTTC	CASSLATTGGGETQYF
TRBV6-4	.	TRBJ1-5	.	TGTGCCAGCAGTGTTGGGCAGCCCCAGCATTTT	CASSVGQPQHF
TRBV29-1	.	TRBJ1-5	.	TGCAGGGCCTGGGGGGGCCCGGTTAGACCCATCAGCAATCAGCCCCAGCATTTT	CRAWGGPVRPISNQPQHF
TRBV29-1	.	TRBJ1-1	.	TGCAGCGGACGAGATATGAACACTGAAGCTTTCTTT	CSGRDMNTEAFF
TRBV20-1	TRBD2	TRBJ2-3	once	TGCAGTGCTAGAGCGGGACTAGCTACAGATACGCAGTATTTT	CSARAGLATDTQYF
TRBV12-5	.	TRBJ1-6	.	TGTGCTAGTGGTTTGGTATCGGCAGGGGAAGGATCACCCCTCCACTTT	CASGLVSAGEGSPLHF
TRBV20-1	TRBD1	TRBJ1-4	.	TGCAGTGCTCAGGGGGGAGCCACTAATGAAAAACTGTTTTTT	CSAQGGATNEKLFF
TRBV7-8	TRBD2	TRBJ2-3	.	TGTGCCAGCAGCTTAGAAGGGGGACTAGCGGGGAGCACAGATACGCAGTATTTT	CASSLEGGLAGSTDTQYF
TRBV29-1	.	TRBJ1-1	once	TGCAGCGCCGGAGGGGTAGGTACTGAAGCTTTCTTT	CSAGGVGTEAFF
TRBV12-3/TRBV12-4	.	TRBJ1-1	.	TGTGCCAGCAGTTTACCCCCCTCGGGAGCTTTCTTT	CASSLPPSGAFF
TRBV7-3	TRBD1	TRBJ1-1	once	TGTGCCAGCAGCTTAGTTGGAGGGGGCTCGGGGGCTTTCTTT	CASSLVGGGSGAFF
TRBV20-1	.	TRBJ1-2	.	TGCAGTGCTAGAGAGCCTCTAACCTATGGCTACACCTTC	CSAREPLTYGYTF
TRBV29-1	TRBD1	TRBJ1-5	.	TGCAGCGTTGGGCAGGGGGAAAGTCAGCCCCAGCATTTT	CSVGQGESQPQHF
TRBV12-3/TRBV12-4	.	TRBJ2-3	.	TGTGCCAGCAGCCAGTGGGCCCCGACAGATACGCAGTATTTT	CASSQWAPTDTQYF
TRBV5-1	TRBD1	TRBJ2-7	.	TGCGCCAGCAGCGCACTACAGGGGGCCCCCTACGAGCAGTACTTC	CASSALQGAPYEQYF
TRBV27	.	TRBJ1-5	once	TGTGCCAGCAGTTTCGGGGGCGCCGGCAATCAGCCCCAGCATTTT	CASSFGGAGNQPQHF
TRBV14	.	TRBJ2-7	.	TGTGCCAGCAGCCCTATAGACAGAGCCTACGAGCAGTACTTC	CASSPIDRAYEQYF
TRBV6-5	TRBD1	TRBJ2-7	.	TGTGCCAGCACCCAAGGACAGGGGGTCGAGCAGTACTTC	CASTQGQGVEQYF
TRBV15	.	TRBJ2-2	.	TGTGCCACCAGCAGGTCCAGGCCCACCGGGGAGCTGTTTTTT	CATSRSRPTGELFF
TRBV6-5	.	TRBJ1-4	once	TGTGCCAGCGGCCAGGGGTCTGAAAAACTGTTTTTT	CASGQGSEKLFF
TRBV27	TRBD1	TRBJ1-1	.	TGTGCCAGCAGTACCCGACAGGGCCTCAACACTGAAGCTTTCTTT	CASSTRQGLNTEAFF